The 22 T cell receptor beta chains given below trace back to one sample, sequenced in a study of blood T cell repertoires in COVID-19. Sequencing was performed with immunoSEQ multiplex PCR; in TCRdb, only in-frame clones are kept and a portion is missing. Among over 120,000 clones listed, 86% were seen once. The sample was PBMCs or T cells enriched from blood (not recorded which). The receptors were gathered from a man over 45 who had recovered from COVID-19.

CDR3 sequence (DNA): TGTGCCAGCAGCTTAGCCAACAGCAACACCGGGGAGCTGTTTTTT. It is translated as CASSLANSNTGELFF. The gene calls are TRBV11-2 and TRBJ2-2; D uncertain. The V end was cut by 1 base, the J end by 2 bases, with 8 bases between. From germline, CDR1 is SGHAT and CDR2 FQNNGV. This CDR3 is built from 15 residues.

CDR3: CASSEDQMGNQPQHF. DNA of the CDR3: TGTGCCAGCAGTGAAGATCAGATGGGCAATCAGCCCCAGCATTTT. The V gene is TRBV2, the J gene TRBJ1-5; no definite D call. Germline lookup yields CDR1 SNHLY and CDR2 FYNNEI. V was trimmed by 1 base and J by 2 bases, leaving 9 bases between them. The CDR3 is made up of 15 amino acids.

The V and J genes are TRBV7-8 and TRBJ1-1, with TRBD1 matching over 8 bases. This CDR3 has 15 amino acids. The V gene's germline CDR1 is SGHVS and CDR2 FQNEAQ. V lost 4 bases and J lost 5; bases outside the gene matches: 9. CDR3 in amino acids: CASSSGQGGSTEAFF. The CDR3 nucleotides read TGTGCCAGCAGCTCCGGACAGGGAGGGAGTACTGAAGCTTTCTTT.

This chain links TRBV2 with TRBJ1-6; tentative D call: TRBD1 (5 bases). Trimming removed 4 bases at V and 3 bases at J, with 7 bases between. The germline V gene encodes CDR1 SNHLY and CDR2 FYNNEI. This CDR3 has 14 amino acids. CDR3 sequence: CASSGQNYNSPLHF. The CDR3 region has the DNA TGTGCCAGCAGTGGACAGAACTATAATTCACCCCTCCACTTT.

J is TRBJ1-2 and V is TRBV4-2; D may be TRBD1 (5 bases). The CDR3 consists of 14 residues. Between the trimmed V and J ends, which lost 2 bases and 7 bases, there was a span of 14 bases. The germline V gene has CDR1 LGHNA and CDR2 YNFKEQ. CDR3 residues: CASSQRQGIGGYTF. CDR3 coding DNA: TGTGCCAGCAGCCAACGGCAGGGTATAGGTGGCTACACCTTC.

J is TRBJ1-5 and V is TRBV2, with 7 bases that match TRBD1. Germline CDR1 SNHLY, CDR2 FYNNEI. The CDR3 contains 15 residues. The J segment lost 2 bases and the V segment lost 6 bases, leaving 7 bases of the junction unmatched. The CDR3 nucleotides are TGTGCCAGCAGGTCCCAGGGGGTAGGCAATCAGCCCCAGCATTTT. Amino acids: CASRSQGVGNQPQHF.

This chain connects TRBV27 to TRBJ2-7; 7 bases agree with TRBD2. The CDR3 consists of 14 residues. Germline V lookup: CDR1 MNHEY, CDR2 SMNVEV (reference sequence). The ends lost 5 bases at V and 0 bases at J; junction bases unmatched: 4. Written as DNA, the CDR3 is TGTGCCAGCAGTCTCCTAGCGGTCTCCTACGAGCAGTACTTC. Amino acids: CASSLLAVSYEQYF.

There are a few counts of this clone. The chain combines TRBV5-6 with TRBJ2-5; D is uncertain. Trimming took 5 bases from V and 1 from J, leaving 18 bases between them. CDR3 size: 16 residues. Germline assignment: CDR1 SGHDT and CDR2 YYEEEE. Written as DNA, the CDR3 is TGTGCCAGCAGTCTGTACAGCAACCCTCTCCAAGAGACCCAGTACTTC. This translates into CASSLYSNPLQETQYF.

This clone is a singleton in its sample. This rearrangement joins TRBV7-9 to TRBJ1-2; a weak D match, TRBD1 (5 bases). This CDR3 is 15 amino acids long. The V gene lost 6 bases and the J gene lost 5 bases, with 19 bases spanning the gap. The germline CDR1 and CDR2 sequences are SEHNR and FQNEAQ (reference sequence). The CDR3 protein is CASSPVGRGEYGYTF. The CDR3 nucleotides read TGTGCCAGCAGTCCCGTGGGGAGGGGTGAATATGGCTACACCTTC.

The gene calls are TRBV11-3 and TRBJ2-1, with 7 bases aligning to TRBD1. After removal of 5 bases from V and 2 bases from J, the junction contained 6 bases not matched to a gene. Germline values: CDR1 SGHNT, CDR2 YENEEA. The CDR3 is 15 residues long. The CDR3 loop is CASSAWDSPYNEQFF. CDR3 coding DNA: TGTGCCAGCAGCGCCTGGGACAGCCCCTACAATGAGCAGTTCTTC.

The chain employs TRBV30 and TRBJ1-2; D perhaps matches TRBD1 (5 bases). The CDR3 contains 14 residues. CDR1 GTSNPN and CDR2 SVGIG come from the germline V gene (reference sequence). V was shortened by 8 bases and J by 8 bases, with 24 bases between the two germline ends. DNA for the CDR3: TGTGCCGTCCAGGCCTTCAGGGCGCTTGGGGGCTACACCTTC. This encodes CAVQAFRALGGYTF. Full variable domain (outside the CDR3, taken from reference TRBV30 and TRBJ1-2): SQTIHQWPATLVQPVGSPLSLECTVEGTSNPNLYWYRQAAGRGLQLLFYSVGIGQISSEVPQNLSASRPQDRQFILSSKKLLLSDSGFYLCAVQAFRALGGYTFGSGTRLTVV.

V usage is TRBV28 and J usage is TRBJ1-2; a weak D match, TRBD1 (5 bases). V lost 7 bases and J 8 bases, leaving 23 bases between the germline ends. The CDR3 contains 15 residues. Germline-derived CDR1 and CDR2 are MDHEN and SYDVKM. This CDR3 reads CASNTRDARPSGYTF. CDR3 nucleotides: TGTGCCAGCAATACGCGGGACGCGAGACCGAGCGGCTACACCTTC.

This chain connects TRBV5-4 to TRBJ2-5; 8 nucleotides match TRBD2. The V gene's germline CDR1 is SGHNT and CDR2 YYREEE (reference sequence). Losses at the gene ends were 4 bases for V and 0 bases for J; bases not matched to a gene: 11. CDR3 length: 17 amino acids. CDR3 sequence (DNA): TGTGCCAGCAGCCCCCTCCGGGGGGGATCGTACCAAGAGACCCAGTACTTC. Residues: CASSPLRGGSYQETQYF.

The chain employs TRBV28 and TRBJ2-7; D is perhaps TRBD1 (6 bases). This CDR3 is built from 14 residues. With 11 bases removed from V and 2 bases from J, the gap between germline ends came to 19 bases. CDR1 and CDR2 from the germline V gene are MDHEN and SYDVKM. CDR3 DNA sequence: TGTGCCTGGGGGCAGGCCAACCCCCCCTACGAGCAGTACTTC. Its translation is CAWGQANPPYEQYF.

The rearrangement uses TRBV6-2 or TRBV6-3 and TRBJ2-7, with D possibly TRBD1 on 5 matching bases. The CDR3 spans 13 residues. The V end lost 2 bases, the J end lost 6 bases, and 11 bases lay between the germline ends. Germline CDR1 MNHEY, CDR2 SVGEGT. CDR3 sequence reads: CASSYRDSSEQYV. CDR3 nucleotides: TGTGCCAGCAGTTACCGAGACAGTTCCGAGCAGTACGTC.

This clone came up once. The genes are TRBV5-5 and TRBJ2-2; 9 bases match TRBD1. The CDR3 sequence is 15 residues long. Germline trimming cut 2 bases from V and 6 bases from J; bases unmatched to any gene: 5. The V gene's germline CDR1 is SGHKS and CDR2 YYEKEE (reference sequence). The CDR3 nucleotides read TGTGCCAGCAGCTTTCCCGGGACAGGGCCCGGGGAGCTGTTTTTT. Amino acids: CASSFPGTGPGELFF.

The chain carries TRBV15 and TRBJ2-3; D may be TRBD2 (7 bases). The CDR3 contains 16 residues. Germline V gene sequence: CDR1 LNHNV, CDR2 YYDKDF (reference sequence). V lost 5 bases to trimming and J lost 6 bases, with 21 bases between them. This chain's CDR3 is CATSRGGRGRSDTQYF. The CDR3 nucleotides read TGTGCCACCAGCCGGGGTGGGAGGGGGAGGTCTGATACGCAGTATTTT.

This clone was detected a few times. The rearrangement joins TRBV30 to TRBJ2-2; 8 bases are a match to TRBD1. The length of the CDR3 is 14 residues. Germline V gene sequence: CDR1 GTSNPN, CDR2 SVGIG (reference sequence). V gave up 2 bases and J gave up 6 bases; unmatched junction bases: 5. CDR3 protein: CAWSSGQGPGELFF. CDR3 DNA: TGTGCCTGGAGTTCCGGACAGGGCCCCGGGGAGCTGTTTTTT.

This clone was observed a single time. The chain joins TRBV29-1 to TRBJ1-1, with TRBD1 matching 11 bases. The germline gives CDR1 SQVTM, CDR2 ANQGSEA. The CDR3 is 13 residues long. The junction had 6 bases not matched to a gene; V was cut back by 6 bases and J by 6 bases. The CDR3 DNA reads TGCAGCGTAGAGGACAGGGGGCAATCTGAAGCTTTCTTT. Protein sequence: CSVEDRGQSEAFF.

This chain joins TRBV7-3 and TRBJ2-1; no reliable D call. Germline CDR1 and CDR2: SGHTA and FQGTGA. CDR3 length: 15 amino acids. The ends were cut back, 1 base at V and 5 bases at J, with 12 bases in the middle. The CDR3 nucleotides are TGTGCCAGCAGCTTAATTCGTCCTATAAACAATGAGCAGTTCTTC. As protein: CASSLIRPINNEQFF. The whole variable domain, remainder taken from reference TRBV7-3 and TRBJ2-1, is GAGVSQTPSNKVTEKGKYVELRCDPISGHTALYWYRQSLGQGPEFLIYFQGTGAADDSGLPNDRFFAVRPEGSVSTLKIQRTERGDSAVYLCASSLIRPINNEQFFGPGTRLTVL.

V gene TRBV30 combines with J gene TRBJ1-5; TRBD1 aligns across 10 bases. Looked up from germline, CDR1 is GTSNPN and CDR2 is SVGIG (reference sequence). Trimming removed 3 bases from V and 2 bases from J; junction bases left unmatched: 1. The CDR3 is 14 residues long. CDR3 protein: CAWRGQGGNQPQHF. The CDR3 coding sequence is TGTGCCTGGAGAGGACAGGGGGGCAATCAGCCCCAGCATTTT.

The chain carries TRBV10-2 and TRBJ2-3, with TRBD2 matching over 10 bases. The CDR3 is 14 residues long. Looked up from germline, CDR1 is WSHSY and CDR2 is SAAADI. The V segment lost 6 bases and the J segment 2 bases; nucleotides outside the gene matches: 2. The CDR3 DNA sequence: TGCGCCAGCAGACTAGCGGGGCCCACAGATACGCAGTATTTT. Protein: CASRLAGPTDTQYF.